Listed here is a single TCR beta chain. Repertoires were generated with immunoSEQ multiplex PCR, while TCRdb's copy carries only in-frame clones and drops some. The sample yields over 90,000 clones, about nine tenths seen once. Germline V gene data show CDR1 as SGHDN and CDR2 as FVKESK. V shed 4 bases, J shed 6 bases, and the junction held 11 bases outside the gene matches. The CDR3 extends over 16 amino acids. These data come from a study of OX40 agonist ivuxolimab in advanced cancers. Specimen: CD4+ or CD8+ T cells sorted from blood, collected in a trial of the OX40 agonist ivuxolimab. The sequence came from an adult with an advanced solid tumor such as melanoma, head and neck, liver or kidney cancer. J is TRBJ2-2 and V is TRBV14, with TRBD1 matching 7 bases. The CDR3 sequence is CASSPPTGMWSGELFF. The CDR3 region has the DNA TGTGCCAGCAGCCCCCCGACAGGGATGTGGTCCGGGGAGCTGTTTTTT.